Presented here are 25 T cell receptor beta chains from one specimen sequenced in a study of cytomegalovirus exposure and HLA in healthy donors. The PCR had 60 Vbeta and 13 Jbeta primers. Data came from immunoSEQ multiplex PCR; TCRdb stores just in-frame clones and leaves some out. The sample lists more than 85,000 clones, around 80% occurring once. The specimen sequenced was PBMCs. These receptors were taken from a man aged 18 to 29 in good health and CMV-seronegative.

The chain uses TRBV7-6 and TRBJ1-4, with D tentatively TRBD1 (6 bases). The germline V gene encodes CDR1 SGHVS and CDR2 FNYEAQ. This CDR3 spans 16 amino acids. The V and J ends lost 4 bases and 0 bases respectively, with 12 bases between them. CDR3 in amino acids: CASSSRGGATNEKLFF. The CDR3 nucleotides are TGTGCCAGCAGCTCACGTGGGGGCGCAACTAATGAAAAACTGTTTTTT. Based on the CDR3 plus reference TRBV7-6 and TRBJ1-4, the full variable domain is GAGVSQSPRYKVTKRGQDVALRCDPISGHVSLYWYRQALGQGPEFLTYFNYEAQQDKSGLPNDRFSAERPEGSISTLTIQRTEQRDSAMYRCASSSRGGATNEKLFFGSGTQLSVL.

The genes are TRBV7-6 and TRBJ1-2; 8 nucleotides agree with TRBD1. The junction had 5 bases not matched to a gene; V was cut back by 3 bases and J by 8 bases. Per the germline V gene, CDR1 is SGHVS and CDR2 is FNYEAQ. The CDR3 is 13 amino acids. The CDR3 spells CASSLDRAYGYTF. The CDR3 coding sequence is TGTGCCAGCAGCTTGGACAGGGCGTACGGCTACACCTTC.

In its sample, this clone was seen once. The chain uses TRBV11-3 and TRBJ2-4; D is possibly TRBD1 (5 bases). V lost 5 bases to trimming and J lost 3 bases, with 17 bases between them. Per germline, CDR1 SGHNT and CDR2 YENEEA. CDR3 length: 16 amino acids. DNA of the CDR3: TGTGCCAGCAGCAGCCCCCCGCAGGGATTCAAAAACATTCAGTACTTC. This translates into CASSSPPQGFKNIQYF.

The rearrangement uses TRBV29-1 and TRBJ1-3; D is undetermined. Germline CDR1 SQVTM, CDR2 ANQGSEA. Trimming left V 0 bases short and J 0 bases short, with 9 bases between. This CDR3 is built from 15 residues. CDR3 nucleotides: TGCAGCGTTGAAGAAATCGAGTTCTCTGGAAACACCATATATTTT. Its protein is CSVEEIEFSGNTIYF.

The chain has TRBV11-2 and TRBJ2-7; D is uncertain. The ends were cut back, 5 bases at V and 5 bases at J, with 10 bases in the middle. This CDR3 is built from 12 residues. The germline V gene encodes CDR1 SGHAT and CDR2 FQNNGV. CDR3 loop: CASSLLRNEQYF. The CDR3 DNA is TGTGCCAGCAGCCTCCTGAGGAACGAGCAGTACTTC.

The table lists this clone with a count of one. This chain connects TRBV28 to TRBJ2-7; 7 bases are a match to TRBD2. Germline values: CDR1 MDHEN, CDR2 SYDVKM. There are 13 residues in the CDR3. The V and J ends lost 5 bases and 2 bases, in that order; junction bases with no gene match: 3. In DNA, the CDR3 is TGTGCCAGCAGTGTAGCGGGTGCCTACGAGCAGTACTTC. Its translation: CASSVAGAYEQYF. Complete variable domain (other parts from reference TRBV28 and TRBJ2-7): DVKVTQSSRYLVKRTGEKVFLECVQDMDHENMFWYRQDPGLGLRLIYFSYDVKMKEKGDIPEGYSVSREKKERFSLILESASTNQTSMYLCASSVAGAYEQYFGPGTRLTVT.

The rearrangement joins TRBV4-1 to TRBJ1-6, with D maybe TRBD1 (5 bases). This CDR3 has 19 amino acids. Germline CDR1 MGHRA, CDR2 YSYEKL. V lost 0 bases to trimming and J lost 0 bases, with 15 bases between them. This chain's CDR3 is CASSQEPDSESSYNSPLHF. The CDR3 DNA sequence: TGCGCCAGCAGCCAAGAGCCCGACAGCGAGAGCTCCTATAATTCACCCCTCCACTTT.

This chain links TRBV5-1 with TRBJ2-1; TRBD2 matches at 7 bases. This CDR3 comprises 17 residues. Germline trimming cut 1 base from V and 0 bases from J; bases unmatched to any gene: 7. Germline CDR1 is SGHRS and CDR2 is YFSETQ. DNA for the CDR3: TGCGCCAGCAGCTTGTCACTAGCGTTAAGCTCCTACAATGAGCAGTTCTTC. Translation: CASSLSLALSSYNEQFF.

The chain uses TRBV10-2 and TRBJ1-3; D might be TRBD1 (5 bases). V was cut by 7 bases and J by 5 bases, with 15 bases left in between. Looked up from germline, CDR1 is WSHSY and CDR2 is SAAADI. This CDR3 has 14 amino acids. The CDR3 spells CASTTQGARNTIYF. In nucleotides, the CDR3 is TGCGCCAGCACCACCCAGGGTGCAAGAAACACCATATATTTT.

This chain joins TRBV5-5 and TRBJ2-3; D possibly corresponds to TRBD2 (5 bases). Trimming removed 4 bases at V and 3 bases at J, with 15 bases between. This CDR3 spans 15 amino acids. CDR1 is SGHKS and CDR2 is YYEKEE in the germline V gene (reference sequence). CDR3 sequence reads: CASSPQRSETDTQYF. CDR3 coding DNA: TGTGCCAGCAGCCCACAGCGGTCCGAAACAGATACGCAGTATTTT.

This clone was observed a handful of times. V is TRBV11-1 and J is TRBJ1-1; D is possibly TRBD1 (5 bases). Germline lookup yields CDR1 SGHAT and CDR2 FQDESV (reference sequence). The CDR3 is 16 residues long. The V end lost 1 base, the J end lost 3 bases, and 15 bases lay between the germline ends. DNA of the CDR3: TGTGCCAGCAGCTTAGAAGCGGGGCTGAGGGACACTGAAGCTTTCTTT. Its translation is CASSLEAGLRDTEAFF. Using reference TRBV11-1 and TRBJ1-1 for the parts outside the CDR3, the full variable domain is EAEVAQSPRYKITEKSQAVAFWCDPISGHATLYWYRQILGQGPELLVQFQDESVVDDSQLPKDRFSAERLKGVDSTLKIQPAELGDSAMYLCASSLEAGLRDTEAFFGQGTRLTVV.

The chain combines TRBV28 with TRBJ2-7, with 11 positions matching TRBD2. Germline trimming cut 6 bases from V and 3 bases from J; bases unmatched to any gene: 7. From germline, CDR1 is MDHEN and CDR2 SYDVKM. The CDR3 runs 15 residues. CDR3 sequence reads: CASRGTSGSIYEQYF. DNA for the CDR3: TGTGCCAGCAGGGGAACTAGCGGGAGTATCTACGAGCAGTACTTC. The variable domain in full, completed from reference TRBV28 and TRBJ2-7, reads DVKVTQSSRYLVKRTGEKVFLECVQDMDHENMFWYRQDPGLGLRLIYFSYDVKMKEKGDIPEGYSVSREKKERFSLILESASTNQTSMYLCASRGTSGSIYEQYFGPGTRLTVT.

The J gene is TRBJ2-6, the V gene TRBV2; D not certain. Trimming removed 3 bases from V and 0 bases from J, with 3 bases in between. CDR1 SNHLY and CDR2 FYNNEI come from the germline V gene. CDR3 length equals 14 residues. The CDR3 nucleotides read TGTGCCAGCAGTGAGCGCTCTGGGGCCAACGTCCTGACTTTC. Translating it yields CASSERSGANVLTF.

This rearrangement joins TRBV27 to TRBJ2-5; D perhaps matches TRBD2 (6 bases). This CDR3 is built from 15 residues. Germline CDR1 is MNHEY and CDR2 is SMNVEV (reference sequence). The V and J ends lost 5 bases and 5 bases respectively, with 18 bases between them. CDR3 loop: CASSPTITSLETQYF. The CDR3 coding sequence is TGTGCCAGCAGTCCGACTATTACTAGCCTGGAGACCCAGTACTTC.

The J gene is TRBJ2-5, the V gene TRBV18; 12 positions match TRBD2. The DNA end lines up better with TRBJ2-7; the J call may be wrong. The germline V gene has CDR1 KGHSH and CDR2 LQKENI. The CDR3 extends over 17 amino acids. The CDR3: CASSPDGLAGPFGEQYF. The CDR3 bases are TGTGCCAGCTCACCGGATGGACTAGCGGGACCCTTCGGCGAGCAGTACTTC.

The rearrangement uses TRBV6-5 and TRBJ1-1, with a tentative D call TRBD1 (6 bases). CDR3 size: 14 residues. V was trimmed by 11 bases and J by 1 base, leaving 17 bases between them. Per germline, CDR1 MNHEY and CDR2 SVGAGI. DNA for the CDR3: TGTGCCGGCATCTCCGGACAGAAGAACACTGAAGCTTTCTTT. Residues: CAGISGQKNTEAFF.

The rearrangement links TRBV7-9 to TRBJ1-2; the match to TRBD1 covers 7 bases. The CDR3 consists of 15 residues. Germline values: CDR1 SEHNR, CDR2 FQNEAQ (reference sequence). Trimming removed 0 bases from V and 9 bases from J; junction bases left unmatched: 10. CDR3 in DNA: TGTGCCAGCAGCTTAGCGCTTGACAGGGCGGTGCGCTACACCTTC. The encoded protein is CASSLALDRAVRYTF.

The chain recombines TRBV5-4 with TRBJ2-5; 9 nucleotides align to TRBD2. CDR3 length: 15 residues. Germline-derived CDR1 and CDR2 are SGHNT and YYREEE (reference sequence). The junction had 3 bases not matched to a gene; V was cut back by 2 bases and J by 1 base. The CDR3 sequence is CASSFVLAGQETQYF. CDR3 DNA sequence: TGTGCCAGCAGCTTCGTACTAGCGGGCCAAGAGACCCAGTACTTC.

The chain is built from TRBV6-4 and TRBJ2-3; no firm D call. Between the trimmed V and J ends, which lost 3 bases and 1 base, there was a span of 11 bases. The CDR3 runs to 15 residues. The germline V gene has CDR1 MRHNA and CDR2 SNTAGT. The CDR3 spells CASSERGSGTDTQYF. For the CDR3, the DNA is TGTGCCAGCAGTGAACGAGGCTCGGGCACAGATACGCAGTATTTT.

The chain has TRBV5-1 and TRBJ2-5; 8 bases map to TRBD2. The CDR3 contains 15 residues. V trimming: 3 bases; J trimming: 5 bases; junction bases outside the gene matches: 9. CDR1 is SGHRS, CDR2 YFSETQ, per germline. CDR3: CASSSATGGPETQYF. Written as DNA, the CDR3 is TGCGCCAGCAGCTCGGCCACGGGAGGGCCGGAGACCCAGTACTTC.

The chain links TRBV28 to TRBJ1-1; D not certain. This CDR3 has 13 residues. V gave up 4 bases and J gave up 1 base, with 7 bases separating them. The germline V gene encodes CDR1 MDHEN and CDR2 SYDVKM. CDR3 DNA sequence: TGTGCCAGCAGTTATTCAGGGAACACTGAAGCTTTCTTT. Its translation: CASSYSGNTEAFF.

This clone was picked up one time. The V gene is TRBV30, the J gene TRBJ2-6; weak D call: TRBD2 (5 bases). In germline, CDR1 is GTSNPN, CDR2 SVGIG (reference sequence). V was trimmed by 3 bases and J by 5 bases, leaving 11 bases between them. The CDR3 spans 14 residues. The CDR3 DNA reads as TGTGCCTGGAGCGCGAGGGTCTGGGCCAACGTCCTGACTTTC. Protein: CAWSARVWANVLTF.

The chain combines TRBV6-1 with TRBJ1-5, with D maybe TRBD1 (6 bases). Germline CDR1 and CDR2: MNHNS and SASEGT. The CDR3 extends over 17 amino acids. V was cut by 4 bases and J by 3 bases, with 19 bases left in between. In DNA form, the CDR3 reads TGTGCCAGCAGTGTAGTTCCCGGGGGGGGCACCAATCAGCCCCAGCATTTT. It yields the protein CASSVVPGGGTNQPQHF.

This clone appeared once. J is TRBJ2-1 and V is TRBV9; TRBD2 aligns across 11 bases. J gave up 5 bases and V 4 bases, and 5 bases lay outside the gene matches. The germline V gene has CDR1 SGDLS and CDR2 YYNGEE. CDR3 length equals 15 residues. Here the CDR3 DNA reads TGTGCCAGCAGCCCCCGACTAGCGGGAAACAATGAGCAGTTCTTC. As protein: CASSPRLAGNNEQFF.

V and J are TRBV9 and TRBJ2-2; weak D call: TRBD1 (5 bases). The CDR3 is 16 amino acids. CDR1 SGDLS and CDR2 YYNGEE come from the germline V gene. V was pared by 0 bases and J by 1 base, with 10 bases between. Here the CDR3 DNA reads TGTGCCAGCAGCGTAGCTATAACAGGGAACACCGGGGAGCTGTTTTTT. It specifies CASSVAITGNTGELFF.